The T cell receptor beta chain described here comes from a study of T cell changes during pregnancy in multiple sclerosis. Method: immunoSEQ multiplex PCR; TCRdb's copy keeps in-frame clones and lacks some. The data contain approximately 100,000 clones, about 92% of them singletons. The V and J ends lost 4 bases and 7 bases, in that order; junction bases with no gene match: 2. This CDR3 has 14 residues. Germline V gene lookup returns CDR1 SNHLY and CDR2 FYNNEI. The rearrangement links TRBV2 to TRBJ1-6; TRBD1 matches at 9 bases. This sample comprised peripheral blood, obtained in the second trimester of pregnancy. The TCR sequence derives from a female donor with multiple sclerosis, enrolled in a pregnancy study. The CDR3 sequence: CASSAGQGNSPLHF. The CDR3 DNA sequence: TGTGCCAGCAGTGCCGGACAGGGGAATTCACCCCTCCACTTT.